The 8 T cell receptor beta chains below all came from one sample that was sequenced in a study of T-cell reconstitution after alpha-beta-depleted transplantation in children (dated by TCRdb to 2016 to 2017). The sample's treatment or condition label is to be understood as: allogeneic hematopoietic cell transplantation with graft depleted of TCRalphabeta T cells and CD19 B cells. Here is what the overall study found, with its caveats: Over subsequent months, a decline in hyperexpanded clone frequencies was noted, and after one year, T-cell counts and TCRbeta diversity were mostly ascribed to newly produced T cells.

Preparation of the library involved PCR. Sequenced on an Illumina HiSeq 2500. To normalize quantification of the TCRbeta repertoire, the TCR libraries were built with molecular barcoding that relied on unique molecular identifiers. TCRdb trimmed public reads at Q25 via fastp, called clones via MiXCR and kept in-frame beta chains. Here each entry gathers all rows of one CDR3 protein and keeps the most common genes and DNA. In this sample the table shows some 300,000 distinct CDR3 sequences, nearly 8% of which occur a single time. Jointly, the top ten make up about 9.3% of the sample. No antigen is known for these receptors. The sequences come from peripheral blood, collected 360 days after TCRalphabeta/CD19-depleted stem cell transplant. These receptors came from a female patient aged 2-9 years who had a stem cell transplant for Fanconi anemia, so the T cells may come from the graft donor.

Concerning this clonotype itself: A read error is possible here, since a much larger clone lies one base away. This chain joins TRBV7-3 and TRBJ2-1; D ambiguous. Germline V CDR1 and CDR2: SGHTA, FQGTGA. V dropped 5 bases and J dropped 0 bases, with 8 bases sitting between them. The CDR3 sequence is 14 residues long. This CDR3 reads CASSPSSSYNEQFF. In nucleotides, the CDR3 is TGTGCCAGCAGCCCAAGCAGCTCCTACAATGAGCAGTTCTTC.

The V call is TRBV5-1, the J call TRBJ1-1, with TRBD1 identical over 7 bases. Germline V lookup: CDR1 SGHRS, CDR2 YFSETQ. The CDR3 loop spans 15 amino acids. V lost 2 bases, J lost 5 bases, and 9 bases stayed unmatched. In DNA form, the CDR3 reads TGCGCCAGCAGCTTAGTTCAGCAGGGGGTGACTGAAGCTTTCTTT. This sequence encodes CASSLVQQGVTEAFF.

V and J are TRBV29-1 and TRBJ1-4; TRBD1 aligns across 8 bases. V shed 4 bases and J 8 bases; nucleotides not matched to a gene: 12. CDR3 length equals 15 residues. Per the germline V gene, CDR1 is SQVTM and CDR2 is ANQGSEA. CDR3 bases: TGCAGCGTTGTGACCCGGACAGGGTTGAGGGAAAAACTGTTTTTT. Translated, it gives CSVVTRTGLREKLFF.

This chain links TRBV27 with TRBJ1-1; TRBD1 is a possible D gene (5 bases). V dropped 8 bases and J dropped 3 bases, with 16 bases sitting between them. The CDR3 consists of 14 residues. Per the germline V gene, CDR1 is MNHEY and CDR2 is SMNVEV (reference sequence). As DNA, the CDR3 is TGTGCCAGCGGTCCCGGGGACGAGGACACTGAAGCTTTCTTT. Translation: CASGPGDEDTEAFF.

This clonotype was seen many times. The chain is built from TRBV11-2 and TRBJ2-1; the match to TRBD1 covers 7 bases. CDR1 and CDR2 from the germline V gene are SGHAT and FQNNGV. J was trimmed by 10 bases and V by 5 bases; bases with no gene match: 5. The CDR3 is 12 amino acids. CDR3 sequence reads: CASSRDRVEQFF. CDR3 sequence (DNA): TGTGCCAGCAGCCGTGACAGGGTAGAGCAGTTCTTC.

In this sample, this clonotype turned up a few times. This chain links TRBV6-2 or TRBV6-3 with TRBJ1-5; D remains unclear. The germline V gene has CDR1 MNHEY and CDR2 SVGEGT. The V and J ends lost 7 bases and 5 bases respectively, with 18 bases between them. The CDR3 runs 15 residues. The CDR3 loop reads CASTRGLPGDQPQHF. As DNA, the CDR3 is TGTGCCAGCACCCGAGGGCTCCCGGGTGATCAGCCCCAGCATTTT.

This clonotype was picked up many times. The chain joins TRBV4-1 to TRBJ1-2; D unclear. The ends were cut back, 0 bases at V and 8 bases at J, with 16 bases in the middle. The germline V gene encodes CDR1 MGHRA and CDR2 YSYEKL. The CDR3 extends over 15 amino acids. CDR3 nucleotides: TGCGCCAGCAGCCAAGAGTATCGGAACAGTAGAGGCTACACCTTC. It translates to CASSQEYRNSRGYTF.

The table lists this clonotype with a few counts. This chain joins TRBV6-5 and TRBJ1-2; TRBD1 might be the D (5 bases). This CDR3 comprises 12 residues. Germline-derived CDR1 and CDR2 are MNHEY and SVGAGI. Deletions cut 0 bases from V and 13 bases from J, with 12 bases between. The CDR3 DNA follows: TGTGCCAGCAGTTACTCGGGCAGGGCCCTCACCTTC. Amino acid sequence: CASSYSGRALTF.